The source of this TCR beta chain is a study of beta chain features in type 1 diabetes. Points from the study as a whole: Type 1 diabetes patients had TCRB CDR3s that were shorter (moderately but significantly so) in all four CD4+ subsets. cDNA-based reads could over-represent cells with high TCR expression. There were fewer insertions and more deletions at the VDJ junctions of type 1 diabetes patients.

Germline V gene sequence: CDR1 SGDLS, CDR2 YYNGEE. Trimming pared 3 bases from V and 5 bases from J, leaving 14 bases between. The CDR3 consists of 14 residues. Expressed TCRB transcripts were sequenced because the entire RNA isolate underwent reverse transcription. Measured with immunoSEQ multiplex PCR; TCRdb has only the in-frame clones, and not every one. The sample records fewer than 350,000 clones, approximately 15% being singletons. As for this clone: The antigen remains undetermined.

Sequenced: naive CD4+ T cells from blood. The clonotype was recovered from a man aged 18 to 30 with type 1 diabetes. The chain carries TRBV9 and TRBJ1-2; tentatively, D is TRBD1 (6 bases). CDR3 loop: CASSATGTTYGYTF. DNA of the CDR3: TGTGCCAGCAGCGCCACAGGGACAACTTATGGCTACACCTTC.